The clone carrying this T cell receptor beta chain was counted between two and nine times. Its target is not known. The data were obtained in a study of PD-1 blockade in classical Hodgkin lymphoma. Findings and limits, study-wide: Whatever underlies the repertoire differences (possibly disease activity or prior therapy) remains undefined. Before treatment, TCR diversity in newly diagnosed patients was reportedly lower than in healthy donors.

This sample's time point: newly diagnosed, previously untreated cHL patient sample. CDR1 is MNHNS, CDR2 SASEGT, per germline. The CDR3 length is 15 residues. The V and J ends lost 6 bases and 6 bases, in that order; junction bases with no gene match: 13. The method was immunoSEQ multiplex PCR; TCRdb's version includes in-frame clones alone and lacks a portion of them. The sample consists of approximately 70,000 clones, roughly 92% of them appearing once. The gene calls are TRBV6-1 and TRBJ2-7, with 8 bases that match TRBD1. This TCR was recovered from a human donor with classical Hodgkin lymphoma. The sequenced material came from peripheral blood mononuclear cells (PBMCs). The CDR3 DNA sequence: TGTGCCAGCAGCCCCGCCCCGGACAGGGTCTCCGAGCAGTACTTC. This sequence encodes CASSPAPDRVSEQYF.